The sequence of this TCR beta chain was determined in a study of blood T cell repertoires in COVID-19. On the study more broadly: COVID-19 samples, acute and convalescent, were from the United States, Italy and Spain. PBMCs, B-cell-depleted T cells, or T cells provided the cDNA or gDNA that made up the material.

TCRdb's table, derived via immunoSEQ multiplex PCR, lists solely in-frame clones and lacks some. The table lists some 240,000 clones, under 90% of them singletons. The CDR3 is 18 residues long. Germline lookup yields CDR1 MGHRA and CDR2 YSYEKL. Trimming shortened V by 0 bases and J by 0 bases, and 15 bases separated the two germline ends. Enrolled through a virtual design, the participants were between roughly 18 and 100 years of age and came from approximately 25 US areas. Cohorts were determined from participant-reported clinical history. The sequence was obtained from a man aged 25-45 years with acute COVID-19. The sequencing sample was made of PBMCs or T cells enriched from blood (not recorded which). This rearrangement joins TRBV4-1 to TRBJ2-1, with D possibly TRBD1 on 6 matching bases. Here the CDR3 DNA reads TGCGCCAGCAGCCAAGAGGGTCAGGGGCTCCGCTCCTACAATGAGCAGTTCTTC. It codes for CASSQEGQGLRSYNEQFF.